The next 4 T cell receptor beta chains were all read from a single sample in a study of blood T cell repertoires in COVID-19. The method was immunoSEQ multiplex PCR; TCRdb's version includes in-frame clones alone and lacks a portion of them. Found here are a few hundred thousand clones, under 85% of them singletons; the top ten hold around 5.1%. The source material was PBMCs or T cells enriched from blood (not recorded which). The source is a woman between 45 and 60 years old who had recovered from COVID-19.

This clone was seen once. The chain employs TRBV5-1 and TRBJ1-2; D is unresolved. The V and J ends lost 4 bases and 8 bases respectively, with 18 bases between them. From germline, CDR1 is SGHRS and CDR2 YFSETQ. The CDR3 runs 14 residues. For the CDR3, the DNA is TGCGCCAGCAGCCACCAGACTACGGGAAGCGGCTACACCTTC. Protein product: CASSHQTTGSGYTF.

This rearrangement joins TRBV30 to TRBJ1-2; 9 nucleotides align to TRBD1. CDR1 is GTSNPN and CDR2 is SVGIG in the germline V gene (reference sequence). This CDR3 contains 13 residues. The ends lost 1 base at V and 6 bases at J; junction bases unmatched: 3. CDR3 DNA: TGTGCCTGGAGTGAGACAGGGGGGGATGGCTACACCTTC. As protein: CAWSETGGDGYTF.

V usage is TRBV7-9 and J usage is TRBJ1-6, with TRBD1 identical over 8 bases. The germline gives CDR1 SEHNR, CDR2 FQNEAQ (reference sequence). The CDR3 runs 13 residues. The V and J ends lost 8 bases and 8 bases, in that order; junction bases with no gene match: 5. The CDR3 sequence: CASGDRGYSPLHF. CDR3 sequence (DNA): TGTGCCAGCGGCGACAGGGGATATTCACCCCTCCACTTT.

This chain links TRBV4-1 with TRBJ1-1; D is possibly TRBD1 (6 bases). The ends were cut back, 3 bases at V and 1 base at J, with 9 bases in the middle. CDR1 and CDR2 (germline): MGHRA, YSYEKL. This CDR3 spans 14 amino acids. CDR3 coding DNA: TGCGCCAGCAGCCACAAGACAGGGAACACTGAAGCTTTCTTT. Translating gives CASSHKTGNTEAFF.